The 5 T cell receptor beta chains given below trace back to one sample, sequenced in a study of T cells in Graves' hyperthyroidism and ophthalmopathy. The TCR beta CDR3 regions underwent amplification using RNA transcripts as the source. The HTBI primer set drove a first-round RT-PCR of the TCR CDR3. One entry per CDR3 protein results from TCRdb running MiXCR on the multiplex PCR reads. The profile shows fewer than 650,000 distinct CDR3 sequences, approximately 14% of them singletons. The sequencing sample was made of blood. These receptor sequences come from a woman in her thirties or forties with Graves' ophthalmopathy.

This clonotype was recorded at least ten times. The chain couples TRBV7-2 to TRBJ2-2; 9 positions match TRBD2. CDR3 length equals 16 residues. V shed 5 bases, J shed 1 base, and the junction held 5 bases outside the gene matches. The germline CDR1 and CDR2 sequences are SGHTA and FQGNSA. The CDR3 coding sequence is TGTGCCAGCAGCGTTAGCGGGAGAAGGAACACCGGGGAGCTGTTTTTT. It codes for CASSVSGRRNTGELFF.

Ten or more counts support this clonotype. The CDR3 sequence: CASSSPTGIYEQYF. The DNA for the CDR3 is TGTGCCAGCAGTTCCCCGACAGGGATATACGAGCAGTACTTC. The rearrangement uses TRBV28 and TRBJ2-7; the match to TRBD1 covers 7 bases. This CDR3 is built from 14 residues. The J segment lost 4 bases and the V segment lost 4 bases, leaving 7 bases of the junction unmatched. Germline V lookup: CDR1 MDHEN, CDR2 SYDVKM.

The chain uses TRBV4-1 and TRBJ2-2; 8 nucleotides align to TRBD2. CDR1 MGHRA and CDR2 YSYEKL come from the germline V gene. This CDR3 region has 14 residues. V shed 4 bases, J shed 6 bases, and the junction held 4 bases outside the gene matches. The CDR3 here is CASSPKRESGELFF. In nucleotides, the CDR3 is TGCGCCAGCAGCCCAAAGCGGGAGTCCGGGGAGCTGTTTTTT.

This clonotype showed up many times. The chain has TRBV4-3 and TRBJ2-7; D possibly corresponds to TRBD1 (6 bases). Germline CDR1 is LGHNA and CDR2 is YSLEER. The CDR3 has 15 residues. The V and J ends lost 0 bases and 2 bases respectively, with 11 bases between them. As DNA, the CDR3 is TGCGCCAGCAGCCAAGATTTGGGACAAGCCTACGAGCAGTACTTC. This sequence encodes CASSQDLGQAYEQYF.

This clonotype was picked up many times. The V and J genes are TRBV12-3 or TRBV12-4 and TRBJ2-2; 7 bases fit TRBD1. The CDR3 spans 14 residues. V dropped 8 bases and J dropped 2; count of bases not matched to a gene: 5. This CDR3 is CASCRDRNTGELFF. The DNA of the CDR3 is TGTGCCAGCTGCCGGGACAGAAACACCGGGGAGCTGTTTTTT.